The 25 T cell receptor beta chains given below trace back to one sample, sequenced in a study of blood T cell repertoires in COVID-19 (dated by TCRdb to about 2020). Library preparation employed the immunoSEQ multiplex PCR assay. Held by TCRdb, this immuneACCESS table contains in-frame sequences only and omits some clones. Under half of the omission traces to an unresolved V gene where checked; the cause of the rest is unknown. The sample records about 87,000 clones, 85% to 90% of which are singletons. The ten largest clones take up 4% to 5.5% of the sample. The source material was peripheral blood. The source is a man aged 35-49 years with acute or convalescent COVID-19.

The CDR3 is CASSYSSSGSHYEQYF. The CDR3 DNA is TGTGCCAGCAGTTACTCGTCTAGCGGGAGTCACTACGAGCAGTACTTC. This chain joins TRBV6-5 and TRBJ2-7, with 10 bases fitting TRBD2. Germline CDR1 MNHEY, CDR2 SVGAGI. The CDR3 extends over 16 amino acids. Losses at the gene ends were 0 bases for V and 3 bases for J; bases not matched to a gene: 5.

The V gene is TRBV3-1 (or the pseudogene TRBV3-2), the J gene TRBJ2-7; TRBD1 aligns across 7 bases. The CDR3 extends over 14 amino acids. V lost 6 bases and J lost 6; bases outside the gene matches: 11. Germline V gene sequence: CDR1 LGHDT, CDR2 YNNKEL (reference sequence). CDR3 loop: CASRGIGQASEQYF. The CDR3 DNA follows: TGTGCCAGCAGGGGGATAGGACAGGCGTCCGAGCAGTACTTC.

The chain uses TRBV30 and TRBJ1-3, with D unresolved. CDR1 GTSNPN and CDR2 SVGIG come from the germline V gene (reference sequence). CDR3 length: 11 amino acids. V shed 8 bases and J shed 0 bases, with 5 bases lying between them. CDR3 bases: TGTGCCCTAAGCTCTGGAAACACCATATATTTT. It translates to CALSSGNTIYF.

V gene TRBV4-1 combines with J gene TRBJ1-1; maybe TRBD1 (6 bases). Germline V gives CDR1 MGHRA, CDR2 YSYEKL. The CDR3 is made up of 15 amino acids. V lost 7 bases and J lost 0, with 15 bases in between. CDR3 region: CASTSSDRVNTEAFF. DNA for the CDR3: TGCGCCAGCACCTCATCGGACAGAGTGAACACTGAAGCTTTCTTT.

The CDR3 here is CASRSRGDFATNEKLFF. CDR3 DNA: TGTGCCAGCAGGAGCAGGGGGGATTTTGCAACTAATGAAAAACTGTTTTTT. The chain recombines TRBV27 with TRBJ1-4; TRBD1 agrees at 7 bases. This CDR3 spans 17 amino acids. Trimming removed 6 bases from V and 0 bases from J; junction bases left unmatched: 10. The germline V gene encodes CDR1 MNHEY and CDR2 SMNVEV (reference sequence).

The table lists this clone with a count of one. The rearrangement joins TRBV6-5 to TRBJ1-2, with D tentatively TRBD1 (6 bases). V lost 4 bases to trimming and J lost 6 bases, with 15 bases between them. Per the germline V gene, CDR1 is MNHEY and CDR2 is SVGAGI. This CDR3 spans 14 amino acids. CDR3 protein: CASSSGLGDNGYTF. CDR3 bases: TGTGCCAGCAGTTCGGGATTGGGGGACAATGGCTACACCTTC.

The chain uses TRBV18 and TRBJ1-6; a possible D gene is TRBD1 (6 bases). CDR1 KGHSH and CDR2 LQKENI come from the germline V gene. Trimming removed 2 bases at V and 10 bases at J, with 15 bases between. The CDR3 sequence is 15 residues long. In nucleotides, the CDR3 is TGTGCCAGCTCACCAAAGGGACAACCAAGGTCACCCCTCCACTTT. It codes for CASSPKGQPRSPLHF.

This rearrangement joins TRBV19 to TRBJ1-5; 7 nucleotides align to TRBD1. Per the germline V gene, CDR1 is LNHDA and CDR2 is SQIVND (reference sequence). V lost 4 bases and J lost 3; bases outside the gene matches: 12. The CDR3 covers 17 residues. CDR3 in DNA: TGTGCCAGTAGTACACGAATGACAGGGAACGACAATCAGCCCCAGCATTTT. This sequence encodes CASSTRMTGNDNQPQHF.

This sequence joins TRBV7-2 and TRBJ2-3; TRBD2 aligns across 12 bases. Looked up from germline, CDR1 is SGHTA and CDR2 is FQGNSA. The CDR3 loop spans 17 amino acids. With 5 bases clipped from V and 1 base from J, the junction kept 7 bases outside the gene matches. DNA of the CDR3: TGTGCCAGCAGCCCCCGGACTAGCGGGGAACGCACAGATACGCAGTATTTT. Amino acid sequence: CASSPRTSGERTDTQYF.

Note on this clone: Within the sample, other DNA sequences also encode this same CDR3. The V and J genes are TRBV6-5 and TRBJ1-5; 8 nucleotides line up with TRBD1. Germline CDR1 and CDR2: MNHEY and SVGAGI. The CDR3 extends over 14 amino acids. V lost 6 bases and J lost 4; bases outside the gene matches: 5. The CDR3 protein is CASRRTGSNQPQHF. DNA for the CDR3: TGTGCCAGCAGAAGGACAGGGTCTAATCAGCCCCAGCATTTT.

V is TRBV27 and J is TRBJ1-3; weak D call: TRBD1 (6 bases). The length of the CDR3 is 15 residues. The ends were cut back, 2 bases at V and 4 bases at J, with 12 bases in the middle. Germline V gene sequence: CDR1 MNHEY, CDR2 SMNVEV (reference sequence). CDR3 amino acids: CASSLRTGLGNTIYF. CDR3 DNA: TGTGCCAGCAGTTTACGAACAGGGCTCGGAAACACCATATATTTT.

V is TRBV5-4 and J is TRBJ2-3; TRBD1 agrees at 7 bases. The CDR3 is 15 amino acids. Germline CDR1 and CDR2: SGHNT and YYREEE (reference sequence). After removal of 0 bases from V and 4 bases from J, the junction contained 5 bases not matched to a gene. The CDR3, as DNA: TGTGCCAGCAGCTTGGATTCCACAGGGGCAGATACGCAGTATTTT. As protein: CASSLDSTGADTQYF.

The chain links TRBV7-2 to TRBJ1-2; 8 nucleotides agree with TRBD1. The ends lost 0 bases at V and 2 bases at J; junction bases unmatched: 2. In germline, CDR1 is SGHTA, CDR2 FQGNSA. This CDR3 is built from 15 residues. The chain's CDR3 is CASSLAGTGNYGYTF. The CDR3 DNA reads TGTGCCAGCAGCTTAGCCGGGACAGGCAACTATGGCTACACCTTC.

The J gene is TRBJ1-4, the V gene TRBV19; D is uncertain. The CDR3 loop spans 14 amino acids. V was shortened by 4 bases and J by 1 base, with 7 bases between the two germline ends. Per germline, CDR1 LNHDA and CDR2 SQIVND (reference sequence). CDR3 DNA: TGTGCCAGTAGTAGAACACGAACTAATGAAAAACTGTTTTTT. This sequence encodes CASSRTRTNEKLFF.

This sequence joins TRBV30 and TRBJ2-2; D is perhaps TRBD1 (5 bases). V lost 2 bases and J lost 5, with 12 bases in between. The CDR3 loop spans 14 amino acids. Looked up from germline, CDR1 is GTSNPN and CDR2 is SVGIG (reference sequence). The CDR3 loop is CAWSFRVDTGELFF. DNA for the CDR3: TGTGCCTGGAGTTTCAGGGTGGATACCGGGGAGCTGTTTTTT.

This clone turned up a few times. The chain has TRBV7-9 and TRBJ2-3; TRBD2 agrees at 8 bases. With 4 bases clipped from V and 7 bases from J, the junction kept 10 bases outside the gene matches. The CDR3 spans 15 residues. Germline V gives CDR1 SEHNR, CDR2 FQNEAQ (reference sequence). Here the CDR3 DNA reads TGTGCCAGCAGCTCACGTAGCGGGGAAACGAATACGCAGTATTTT. Translation: CASSSRSGETNTQYF. The complete variable domain, with remaining parts taken from reference TRBV7-9 and TRBJ2-3, reads DTGVSQNPRHKITKRGQNVTFRCDPISEHNRLYWYRQTLGQGPEFLTYFQNEAQLEKSRLLSDRFSAERPKGSFSTLEIQRTEQGDSAMYLCASSSRSGETNTQYFGPGTRLTVL.

The chain combines TRBV7-8 with TRBJ1-5, with D possibly matching TRBD1 (5 bases). CDR1 and CDR2 from the germline V gene are SGHVS and FQNEAQ. The CDR3 extends over 15 amino acids. V lost 5 bases and J lost 0, with 11 bases in between. The CDR3 region is CASSLTAYSNQPQHF. The CDR3 DNA reads TGTGCCAGCAGCCTGACAGCGTATAGCAATCAGCCCCAGCATTTT.

This clone appeared a single time. The chain has TRBV6-1 and TRBJ1-2, with TRBD1 matching over 10 bases. The germline V gene has CDR1 MNHNS and CDR2 SASEGT. J lost 4 bases, V lost 4 bases, and 12 bases had no gene match. The CDR3 consists of 17 residues. CDR3 protein: CASSAKTGGYALYGYTF. The CDR3 DNA follows: TGTGCCAGCAGTGCGAAGACAGGGGGCTACGCTCTCTATGGCTACACCTTC.

The chain is built from TRBV6-5 and TRBJ1-4; no definite D call. Per the germline V gene, CDR1 is MNHEY and CDR2 is SVGAGI. The ends were cut back, 6 bases at V and 8 bases at J, with 13 bases in the middle. CDR3 length equals 13 residues. DNA for the CDR3: TGTGCCAGCAGGCGGGCCGGCGAAGAAAAACTGTTTTTT. It yields the protein CASRRAGEEKLFF.

The chain joins TRBV2 to TRBJ2-7; TRBD2 matches at 9 bases. Germline V gene data show CDR1 as SNHLY and CDR2 as FYNNEI. This CDR3 has 18 amino acids. The V and J ends lost 2 bases and 2 bases, in that order; junction bases with no gene match: 13. The CDR3 is CASSELALAGFTTYEQYF. As DNA, the CDR3 is TGTGCCAGCAGTGAATTAGCACTAGCGGGCTTCACCACCTACGAGCAGTACTTC.

V is TRBV27 and J is TRBJ2-2, with unresolved D. The V end lost 4 bases, the J end lost 0 bases, and 6 bases lay between the germline ends. Germline loops: CDR1 MNHEY, CDR2 SMNVEV (reference sequence). The CDR3 consists of 14 residues. CDR3 protein: CASSSDTNTGELFF. The CDR3 bases are TGTGCCAGCAGTTCCGACACGAACACCGGGGAGCTGTTTTTT.

V gene TRBV19 combines with J gene TRBJ2-1; tentatively, D is TRBD2 (6 bases). The germline CDR1 and CDR2 sequences are LNHDA and SQIVND (reference sequence). This CDR3 region has 13 residues. V was clipped by 5 bases and J by 9 bases, with 14 bases between them. The DNA of the CDR3 is TGTGCCAGTAGTGCTCGACTAGATACTGAGCAGTTCTTC. Protein product: CASSARLDTEQFF.

This chain connects TRBV18 to TRBJ1-1; 7 bases line up with TRBD1. V was clipped by 3 bases and J by 4 bases; unmatched bases: 5. The CDR3 is made up of 14 amino acids. Germline loops: CDR1 KGHSH, CDR2 LQKENI. The CDR3, as DNA: TGTGCCAGCTCACCGGGACAGAGAATCACTGAAGCTTTCTTT. Translation: CASSPGQRITEAFF. The whole variable domain, filled in from reference TRBV18 and TRBJ1-1, reads NAGVMQNPRHLVRRRGQEARLRCSPMKGHSHVYWYRQLPEEGLKFMVYLQKENIIDESGMPKERFSAEFPKEGPSILRIQQVVRGDSAAYFCASSPGQRITEAFFGQGTRLTVV.

A single count supports this clone. The V and J genes are TRBV2 and TRBJ2-2; TRBD2 agrees at 10 bases. From germline, CDR1 is SNHLY and CDR2 FYNNEI. With 5 bases clipped from V and 1 base from J, the junction kept 4 bases outside the gene matches. The CDR3 has 16 residues. CDR3 sequence: CASSQGLALNTGELFF. CDR3 bases: TGTGCCAGCAGTCAGGGACTAGCGCTGAACACCGGGGAGCTGTTTTTT.

This clone was detected many times. Other DNA sequences in the sample encode the same CDR3. J is TRBJ2-4 and V is TRBV5-4; 7 bases match TRBD1. The CDR3 contains 16 residues. The junction had 12 bases not matched to a gene; V was cut back by 4 bases and J by 5 bases. Germline V gene sequence: CDR1 SGHNT, CDR2 YYREEE (reference sequence). The CDR3 region is CASSNDRVGSENIQYF. The CDR3 nucleotides read TGTGCCAGCAGCAACGACAGGGTGGGATCTGAAAACATTCAGTACTTC.